These T cell receptor beta chains were read from a single sample in a study of control samples from healthy donors and cancer patients. Using immunoSEQ multiplex PCR, the repertoire was profiled, and TCRdb retains in-frame clones only, with some absent. The sample lists around 130,000 clones; 89% were seen once. Sequenced: PBMCs. The receptor set was obtained from a man aged 45 to 65 with head and neck cancer. CDR3s include the opening cysteine and the closing phenylalanine or tryptophan. A D gene is named only where the DNA matches it firmly. The size of a clone is reported for some rows only, either as once, few or many, or as a class for expanded clones.

few,NA,TRBJ2-6,TRBV28,TGTGCCAGCAGAGCGGCCAGCTCTGGGGCCAACGTCCTGACTTTC,CASRAASSGANVLTF
NA,NA,TRBJ2-3,TRBV19,TGTGCCAGTAGTAACCGGGGAGATACGCAGTATTTT,CASSNRGDTQYF
NA,NA,TRBJ1-1,TRBV27,TGTGCCAGCAGTTGGGCCGTACCCCGGGCGGGCACTGAAGCTTTCTTT,CASSWAVPRAGTEAFF
NA,NA,TRBJ2-3,TRBV30,TGTGCCTGGACCACGAGCACAGATACGCAGTATTTT,CAWTTSTDTQYF
NA,NA,TRBJ2-1,TRBV27,TGTGCCAGCAGTCCCGCTCAGGCTGATCCCAATGAGCAGTTCTTC,CASSPAQADPNEQFF
NA,NA,TRBJ2-5,TRBV30,TGTGCCTGGAGTGGGCTAGCTATTTCGGAGACCCAGTACTTC,CAWSGLAISETQYF
NA,NA,TRBJ1-6,TRBV19,TGTGCCAGCCGGCACTCCTATAATTCACCCCTCCACTTT,CASRHSYNSPLHF
NA,TRBD2,TRBJ2-7,TRBV7-2,TGTGCCAGCAGCTTAGCGAGGGGACTAGCGGGAAACCAGCTCTCCTACGAGCAGTACTTC,CASSLARGLAGNQLSYEQYF
NA,NA,TRBJ2-5,TRBV7-2,TGTGCCAGCAGCTTAGCGGTGGGCAGAGAGACCCAGTACTTC,CASSLAVGRETQYF
NA,NA,TRBJ2-6,TRBV6-6,TGTGCCAGCAGCCGTCCTTCTGGGGCCAACGTCCTGACTTTC,CASSRPSGANVLTF
few,TRBD2,TRBJ2-1,TRBV9,TGTGCCAGCAGCGCGCCCCTAGCGGGAGGTGATAATGAGCAGTTCTTC,CASSAPLAGGDNEQFF
NA,NA,TRBJ2-1,TRBV6-2/TRBV6-3,TGTGCCAGCAGTTATACTAGCCTCTACAATGAGCAGTTCTTC,CASSYTSLYNEQFF
NA,TRBD1,TRBJ2-5,TRBV28,TGTGCCAGCAGTCCCTCCCCCACAGGGGGCTCAAGGTACTTC,CASSPSPTGGSRYF
few,NA,TRBJ1-5,TRBV6-1,TGTGCCAGCAGTGAATTACAGCCCCAGCATTTT,CASSELQPQHF
NA,TRBD2,TRBJ2-3,TRBV4-1,TGCGCCAGCAGCTTCACTATTAGCGGGGGGGCGAAAGCAGATACGCAGTATTTT,CASSFTISGGAKADTQYF
NA,NA,TRBJ2-1,TRBV6-5,TGTGCCAGCAGAGACTACTACAATGAGCAGTTCTTC,CASRDYYNEQFF
NA,TRBD1,TRBJ1-6,TRBV27,TGTGCCAGCAGTTTGGGCGACAGGGGTTTTGTTTCACCCCTCCACTTT,CASSLGDRGFVSPLHF
NA,NA,TRBJ2-1,TRBV29-1,TGCAGCGTCCACTCCTACAATGAGCAGTTCTTC,CSVHSYNEQFF
NA,NA,TRBJ1-3,TRBV7-9,TGTGCCAGCAGCTCTAGCGGCGGAACTGGAAACACCATATATTTT,CASSSSGGTGNTIYF
NA,NA,TRBJ1-2,TRBV9,TGTGCCAGCAGCGTAGAGGACCACTATGGCTACACCTTC,CASSVEDHYGYTF
NA,NA,TRBJ2-2,TRBV29-1,TGCAGCGCCCACGGAGGGGGGACCGGGGAGCTGTTTTTT,CSAHGGGTGELFF
NA,NA,TRBJ2-3,TRBV18,TGTGCCAGCTCACCTGGGCAGACAGATACGCAGTATTTT,CASSPGQTDTQYF
NA,NA,TRBJ1-1,TRBV29-1,TGCAGCCATATTAGGGGTGCTGAAGCTTTCTTT,CSHIRGAEAFF
NA,NA,TRBJ2-6,TRBV3-1/TRBV3-2,TGTGCCAGCAGCCCGCGGACGGTCGGAGACTCTGGGGCCAACGTCCTGACTTTC,CASSPRTVGDSGANVLTF
NA,NA,TRBJ1-1,TRBV9,TGTGCCAGCAGCGTAGCCGGGGGACGCGATGAAGCTTTCTTT,CASSVAGGRDEAFF
NA,NA,TRBJ1-1,TRBV10-3,TGTGCCATCGAGGTCGCCCAGAACACTGAAGCTTTCTTT,CAIEVAQNTEAFF
NA,NA,TRBJ2-7,TRBV19,TGTGCCAGTAGTATCGGCAGGGGCCCCTACGAGCAGTACTTC,CASSIGRGPYEQYF
NA,NA,TRBJ1-1,TRBV11-3,TGTGCCAGCAGCTTAGGCGCGGCCAACACTGAAGCTTTCTTT,CASSLGAANTEAFF
NA,TRBD1,TRBJ1-4,TRBV9,TGTGCCAGCAGCGTAGAAGGGACAGGGGATGAAAAACTGTTTTTT,CASSVEGTGDEKLFF
once,NA,TRBJ2-1,TRBV4-1,TGCGCCAGCAGCCAATACCGGTCGCCAACCGTCGCTCATGAGCAGTTCTTC,CASSQYRSPTVAHEQFF
NA,TRBD1,TRBJ2-7,TRBV2,TGTGCCAGTGTCCGGGACAGGGGTTCCGAGCAGTACTTC,CASVRDRGSEQYF
NA,NA,TRBJ2-1,TRBV6-1,TGTGCCAGCAGTGGACCACGAGGGGGGATCCCCGGAGGTGAGCAGTTCTTC,CASSGPRGGIPGGEQFF
NA,NA,TRBJ2-5,TRBV30,TGTGCCTGGGGGGCGGTCGGGACCCAGTACTTC,CAWGAVGTQYF
NA,TRBD1,TRBJ1-2,TRBV12-3/TRBV12-4,TGTGCCAGCAGGCTTGGACAGGACTATGGCTACACCTTC,CASRLGQDYGYTF
NA,TRBD2,TRBJ2-7,TRBV29-1,TGCAGCGTTGATATACGGGGGGGGCACGAGCAGTACTTC,CSVDIRGGHEQYF
NA,TRBD1,TRBJ2-7,TRBV27,TGTGCCAGCAGCAATAGCCCCGGGACAGCCTACTACGAGCAGTACTTC,CASSNSPGTAYYEQYF
once,NA,TRBJ2-7,TRBV6-5,TGTGCCAGCAGTTACTCGAGGGCTACCTACGAGCAGTACTTC,CASSYSRATYEQYF
NA,NA,TRBJ2-1,TRBV7-9,TGTGCCAGCAGCCCGCAGGAGGCCACCTACAATGAGCAGTTCTTC,CASSPQEATYNEQFF
NA,NA,TRBJ2-5,TRBV7-2,TGTGCCAGCAGCTTAGGGGGCTGGGGACAAGAGACCCAGTACTTC,CASSLGGWGQETQYF
NA,NA,TRBJ1-2,TRBV6-5,TGTGCCAGCAGTTACTCCTCGCAGTATGGCTACACCTTC,CASSYSSQYGYTF
NA,TRBD1,TRBJ2-3,TRBV6-5,TGTGCCAGCAGTTACTCGCCCTGGGGGACAGTGGATACGCAGTATTTT,CASSYSPWGTVDTQYF
few,TRBD1,TRBJ2-1,TRBV2,TGTGCCAGCAGTGACGGAACAGGGGGCGAGTTCTTC,CASSDGTGGEFF
NA,NA,TRBJ1-1,TRBV29-1,TGCAGCGTTGTGTCCTTTCAGAACACTGAAGCTTTCTTT,CSVVSFQNTEAFF
NA,TRBD1,TRBJ2-7,TRBV11-2,TGTGCCAGCAGCAGGGGGCGGGCCTCCTACGAGCAGTACTTC,CASSRGRASYEQYF
once,NA,TRBJ1-1,TRBV4-2,TGTGCCAGCAGCGACAGACAGGCGGGGGCTTTCTTT,CASSDRQAGAFF
NA,TRBD1,TRBJ2-7,TRBV4-2,TGTGCCAGCAGCCAAGAGTCCCCGGGACAGGGAAACTACGAGCAGTACTTC,CASSQESPGQGNYEQYF